This T cell receptor beta chain was recovered during a study of cytomegalovirus exposure and HLA in healthy donors. Study observations and caveats: On later analysis, the bulk of CMV-associated TCR beta chains appeared to be HLA-restricted. Altogether, around 160 TCR beta chains were recorded as cytomegalovirus-associated.

With 60 Vbeta and 13 Jbeta primers, the PCR was carried out. Profiled with immunoSEQ multiplex PCR; TCRdb holds only in-frame clones, not every one. Of 110,000 to 150,000 clones listed, around four fifths are singletons. Comment on this clone: As yet, its antigen is unknown.

There are 17 residues in the CDR3. The V gene lost 0 bases and the J gene lost 0 bases, with 12 bases spanning the gap. What was sequenced was PBMCs. This sequence was found in a boy younger than 10 in good health and CMV-seronegative. The chain has TRBV23-1 and TRBJ1-5; no clear D gene. TRBV23-1 is known as an ORF, though its function is uncertain. This CDR3 is CASSQSKWPYSNQPQHF. DNA for the CDR3: TGCGCCAGCAGTCAATCGAAATGGCCGTATAGCAATCAGCCCCAGCATTTT.